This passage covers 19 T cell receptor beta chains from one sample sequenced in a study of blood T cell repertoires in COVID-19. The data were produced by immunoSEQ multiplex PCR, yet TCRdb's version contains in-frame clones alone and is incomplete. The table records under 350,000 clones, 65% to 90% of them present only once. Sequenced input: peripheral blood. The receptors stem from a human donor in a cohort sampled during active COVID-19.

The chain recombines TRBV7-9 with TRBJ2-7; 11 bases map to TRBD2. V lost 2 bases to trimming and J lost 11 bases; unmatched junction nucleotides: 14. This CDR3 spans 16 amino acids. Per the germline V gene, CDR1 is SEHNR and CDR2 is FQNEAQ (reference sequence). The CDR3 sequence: CASSLSGGILAGEKYF. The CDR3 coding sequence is TGTGCCAGCAGCTTAAGTGGGGGGATACTAGCGGGAGAAAAGTACTTC.

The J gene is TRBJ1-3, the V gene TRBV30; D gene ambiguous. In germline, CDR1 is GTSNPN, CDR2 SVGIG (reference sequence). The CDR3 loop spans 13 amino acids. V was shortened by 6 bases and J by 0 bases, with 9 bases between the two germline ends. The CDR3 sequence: CACTASSGNTIYF. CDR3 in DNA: TGTGCCTGCACAGCCAGCTCTGGAAACACCATATATTTT.

The CDR3 spells CASSSTLGAAGTVNSPLHF. Here the CDR3 DNA reads TGTGCCAGCAGCTCGACGCTGGGGGCGGCGGGGACAGTTAATTCACCCCTCCACTTT. The chain uses TRBV5-4 and TRBJ1-6; 7 bases fit TRBD1. CDR1 and CDR2 (germline): SGHNT, YYREEE (reference sequence). Trimming at V came to 3 bases and at J to 6 bases, leaving 18 bases not matched to a gene. The CDR3 length is 19 residues.

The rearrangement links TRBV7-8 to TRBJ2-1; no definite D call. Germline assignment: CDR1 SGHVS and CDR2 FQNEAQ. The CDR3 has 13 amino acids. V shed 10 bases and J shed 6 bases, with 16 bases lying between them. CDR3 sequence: CATTWLVGNEQFF. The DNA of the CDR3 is TGTGCCACCACGTGGCTAGTCGGCAATGAGCAGTTCTTC.

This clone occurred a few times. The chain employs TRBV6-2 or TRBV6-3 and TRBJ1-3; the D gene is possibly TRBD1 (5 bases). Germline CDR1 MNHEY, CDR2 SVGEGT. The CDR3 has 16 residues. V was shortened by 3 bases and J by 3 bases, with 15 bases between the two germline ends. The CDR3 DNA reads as TGTGCCAGCAGTTATACCCAAGGACAACATGGAAACACCATATATTTT. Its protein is CASSYTQGQHGNTIYF.

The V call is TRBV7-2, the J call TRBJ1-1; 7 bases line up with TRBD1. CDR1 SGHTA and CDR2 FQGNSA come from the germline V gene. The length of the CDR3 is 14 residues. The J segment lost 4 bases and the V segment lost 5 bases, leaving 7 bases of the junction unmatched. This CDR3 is CASSIEQGFTEAFF. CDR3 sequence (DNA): TGTGCCAGCAGCATAGAACAGGGGTTCACTGAAGCTTTCTTT.

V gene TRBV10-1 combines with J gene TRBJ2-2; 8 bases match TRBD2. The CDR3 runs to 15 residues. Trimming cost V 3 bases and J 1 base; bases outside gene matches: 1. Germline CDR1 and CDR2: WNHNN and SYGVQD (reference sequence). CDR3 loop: CASSDTSGNTGELFF. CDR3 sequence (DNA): TGCGCCAGCAGTGACACTAGCGGGAACACCGGGGAGCTGTTTTTT.

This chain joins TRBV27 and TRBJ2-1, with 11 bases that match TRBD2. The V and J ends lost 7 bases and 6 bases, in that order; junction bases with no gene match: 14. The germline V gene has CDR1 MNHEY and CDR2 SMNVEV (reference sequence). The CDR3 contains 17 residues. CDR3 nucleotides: TGTGCCAGCATTCTAAATTATGGGACTAGCGGAGTCAATGAGCAGTTCTTC. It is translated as CASILNYGTSGVNEQFF.

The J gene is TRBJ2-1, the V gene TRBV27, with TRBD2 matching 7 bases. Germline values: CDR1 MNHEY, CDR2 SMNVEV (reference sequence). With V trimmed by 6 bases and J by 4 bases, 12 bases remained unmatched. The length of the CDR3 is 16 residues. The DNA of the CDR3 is TGTGCCAGCAGCCTGGAAGGACTAGTCCCTTACAATGAGCAGTTCTTC. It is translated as CASSLEGLVPYNEQFF.

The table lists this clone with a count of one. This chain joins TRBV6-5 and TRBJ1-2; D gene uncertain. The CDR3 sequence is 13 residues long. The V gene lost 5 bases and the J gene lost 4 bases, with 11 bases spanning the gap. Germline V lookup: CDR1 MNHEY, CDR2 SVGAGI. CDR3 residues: CASSLTVGYGYTF. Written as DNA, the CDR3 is TGTGCCAGCAGTCTAACAGTGGGCTATGGCTACACCTTC.

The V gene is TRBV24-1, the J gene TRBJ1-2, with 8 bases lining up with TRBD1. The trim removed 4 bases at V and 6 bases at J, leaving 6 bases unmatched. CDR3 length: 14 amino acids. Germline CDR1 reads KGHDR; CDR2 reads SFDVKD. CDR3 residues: CATSDPGQGHGYTF. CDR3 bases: TGTGCCACCAGTGACCCAGGACAGGGACATGGCTACACCTTC.

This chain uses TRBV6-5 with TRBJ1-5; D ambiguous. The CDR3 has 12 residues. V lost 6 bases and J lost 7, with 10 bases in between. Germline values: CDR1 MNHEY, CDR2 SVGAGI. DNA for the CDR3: TGTGCCAGCAGGGCGGTTGGACAGCCCCAGCATTTT. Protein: CASRAVGQPQHF.

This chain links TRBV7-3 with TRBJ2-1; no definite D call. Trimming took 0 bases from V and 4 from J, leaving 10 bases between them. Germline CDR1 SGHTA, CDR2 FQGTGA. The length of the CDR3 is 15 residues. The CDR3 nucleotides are TGTGCCAGCAGCTTAACGAACGGAGCTTACAATGAGCAGTTCTTC. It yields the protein CASSLTNGAYNEQFF. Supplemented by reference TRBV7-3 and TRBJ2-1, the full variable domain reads GAGVSQTPSNKVTEKGKYVELRCDPISGHTALYWYRQSLGQGPEFLIYFQGTGAADDSGLPNDRFFAVRPEGSVSTLKIQRTERGDSAVYLCASSLTNGAYNEQFFGPGTRLTVL.

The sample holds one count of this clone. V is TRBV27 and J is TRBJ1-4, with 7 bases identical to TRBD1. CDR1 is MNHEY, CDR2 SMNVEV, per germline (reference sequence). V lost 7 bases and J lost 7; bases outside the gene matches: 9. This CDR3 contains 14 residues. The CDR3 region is CASTPDRTSEKLFF. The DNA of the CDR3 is TGTGCCAGCACCCCGGACAGGACCTCTGAAAAACTGTTTTTT.

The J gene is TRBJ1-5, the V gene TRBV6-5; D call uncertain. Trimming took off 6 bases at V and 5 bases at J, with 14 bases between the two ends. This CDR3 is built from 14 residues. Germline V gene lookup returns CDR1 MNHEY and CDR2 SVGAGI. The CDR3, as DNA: TGTGCCAGCAGCTCCGAGCCGGGGTATCAGCCCCAGCATTTT. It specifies CASSSEPGYQPQHF.

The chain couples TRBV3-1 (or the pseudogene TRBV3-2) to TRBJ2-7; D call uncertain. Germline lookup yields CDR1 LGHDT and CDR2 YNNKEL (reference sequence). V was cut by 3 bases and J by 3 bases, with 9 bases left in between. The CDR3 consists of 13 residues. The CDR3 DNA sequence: TGTGCCAGCAGCCAGGCCCGATACTACGAGCAGTACTTC. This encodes CASSQARYYEQYF.

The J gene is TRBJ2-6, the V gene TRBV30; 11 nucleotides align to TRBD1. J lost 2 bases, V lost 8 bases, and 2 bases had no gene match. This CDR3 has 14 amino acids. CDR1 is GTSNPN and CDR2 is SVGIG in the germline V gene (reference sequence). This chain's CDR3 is CARDRGTGANVLTF. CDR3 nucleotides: TGTGCCCGGGACAGGGGGACTGGGGCCAACGTCCTGACTTTC.

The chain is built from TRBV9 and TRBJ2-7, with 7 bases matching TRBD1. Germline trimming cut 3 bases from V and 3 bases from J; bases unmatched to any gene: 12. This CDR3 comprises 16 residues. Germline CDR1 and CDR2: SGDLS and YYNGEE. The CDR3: CASSAHPTGTIYEQYF. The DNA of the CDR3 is TGTGCCAGCAGCGCGCACCCGACAGGGACGATCTACGAGCAGTACTTC.

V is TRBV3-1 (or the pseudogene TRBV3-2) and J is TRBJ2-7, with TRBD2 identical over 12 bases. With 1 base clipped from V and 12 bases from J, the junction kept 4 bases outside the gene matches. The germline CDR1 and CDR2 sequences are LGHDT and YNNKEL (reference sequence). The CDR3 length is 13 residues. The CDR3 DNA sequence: TGTGCCAGCAGCCAAGGACTAGCGGGAGTACCGTACTTC. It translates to CASSQGLAGVPYF.